A selection of T cell receptor beta chains follows, all from one sample in a study of monozygotic twins with inflammatory bowel disease. No DNA is given; TCRdb re-called the 5' RACE reads and lists each CDR3 protein once. The sample data list approximately 330,000 distinct CDR3 sequences. Sequenced material: blood. These receptors all come from a human donor with ulcerative colitis or Crohn's disease, or a healthy co-twin of an affected twin (not recorded which). CDR3s include the opening cysteine and the closing phenylalanine or tryptophan.

j_call: TRBJ2-6
v_call: TRBV6-1
cdr3_aa: CASSLKQGGPREGANVLTF

j_call: TRBJ2-2
v_call: TRBV5-1
cdr3_aa: CASSTLSVTGELFF

j_call: TRBJ1-5
v_call: TRBV10-3
cdr3_aa: CAISEGDSLFGQPQHF

j_call: TRBJ2-3
v_call: TRBV3-1
cdr3_aa: CASSDSGGAGDTQYF

j_call: TRBJ2-2
v_call: TRBV7-5
cdr3_aa: CISVPEAYKKGRTGELFF

j_call: TRBJ2-3
v_call: TRBV5-1
cdr3_aa: CASSPGLLGDTQYF

j_call: TRBJ2-7
v_call: TRBV28
cdr3_aa: CASSPRIEQYF

j_call: TRBJ2-3
v_call: TRBV5-4
cdr3_aa: CASSHQLAGTDTQYF

j_call: TRBJ1-1
v_call: TRBV25-1
cdr3_aa: CASSRTEGRAFF

j_call: TRBJ2-4
v_call: TRBV5-1
cdr3_aa: CASSDRPGSQNIQYF

j_call: TRBJ1-5
v_call: TRBV5-1
cdr3_aa: CASSLELGGSSNQPQHF

j_call: TRBJ2-7
v_call: TRBV5-4
cdr3_aa: CASSINRVTYEQYF

j_call: TRBJ1-1
v_call: TRBV28
cdr3_aa: CASSLRGRTEAFF

j_call: TRBJ2-5
v_call: TRBV5-5
cdr3_aa: CASSLGRTVQETQYF

j_call: TRBJ2-7
v_call: TRBV20-1
cdr3_aa: CSGGGNVGEQYF

j_call: TRBJ1-5
v_call: TRBV28
cdr3_aa: CASSLAQYSNQPQHF

j_call: TRBJ1-5
v_call: TRBV3-1
cdr3_aa: CASSQAAGLSNQPQHF

j_call: TRBJ2-1
v_call: TRBV27
cdr3_aa: CASSLSPPGGSYNEQFF

j_call: TRBJ1-4
v_call: TRBV29-1
cdr3_aa: CSVEDRPREKLFF

j_call: TRBJ2-7
v_call: TRBV20-1
cdr3_aa: CSASAGPGVPEQYF

j_call: TRBJ2-1
v_call: TRBV20-1
cdr3_aa: CSGVGSGNEQFF

j_call: TRBJ2-4
v_call: TRBV19
cdr3_aa: CASSQGFSIQYF

j_call: TRBJ2-2
v_call: TRBV9
cdr3_aa: CASSVGDSNTGELFF

j_call: TRBJ2-5
v_call: TRBV11-2
cdr3_aa: CASSLWGGGETQYF

j_call: TRBJ2-1
v_call: TRBV6-2/TRBV6-3
cdr3_aa: CASRSFVSNEQFF

j_call: TRBJ2-7
v_call: TRBV4-3
cdr3_aa: CASSQALVGDYEQYF

j_call: TRBJ1-5
v_call: TRBV10-3
cdr3_aa: CAIGSTGSNQPQHF

j_call: TRBJ2-2
v_call: TRBV29-1
cdr3_aa: CSVDRGQGIVGTGELFF

j_call: TRBJ1-5
v_call: TRBV2
cdr3_aa: CASSEVRVNQPQHF

j_call: TRBJ1-4
v_call: TRBV6-1
cdr3_aa: CASTRQANEKLFF

j_call: TRBJ2-7
v_call: TRBV6-2/TRBV6-3
cdr3_aa: CASSPTIPYEQYF

j_call: TRBJ2-2
v_call: TRBV20-1
cdr3_aa: CSASPGGSTGELFF

j_call: TRBJ2-1
v_call: TRBV7-3
cdr3_aa: CASSRGASGFPNEQFF

j_call: TRBJ2-3
v_call: TRBV5-4
cdr3_aa: CASQLTSGDTQYF

j_call: TRBJ2-3
v_call: TRBV9
cdr3_aa: CASSLTSGRAGDTQYF

j_call: TRBJ1-1
v_call: TRBV4-2
cdr3_aa: CASRDDSTEAFF

j_call: TRBJ2-7
v_call: TRBV20-1
cdr3_aa: CSARDSRAGSYEQYF

j_call: TRBJ1-4
v_call: TRBV12-3/TRBV12-4
cdr3_aa: CASSLRLGNEKLFF

j_call: TRBJ1-1
v_call: TRBV28
cdr3_aa: CASSLVHTEAFF

j_call: TRBJ1-5
v_call: TRBV5-1
cdr3_aa: CASSLEGVTGNQPQHF

j_call: TRBJ2-1
v_call: TRBV5-1
cdr3_aa: CASSLARSAPNEQFF

j_call: TRBJ2-3
v_call: TRBV12-3/TRBV12-4
cdr3_aa: CASLLGFRADTQYF

j_call: TRBJ1-1
v_call: TRBV4-1
cdr3_aa: CASSQVTVQTEAFF

j_call: TRBJ2-3
v_call: TRBV6-1
cdr3_aa: CASSEAYLAGSTDTQYF

j_call: TRBJ2-1
v_call: TRBV7-2
cdr3_aa: CASSSNGYNEQFF